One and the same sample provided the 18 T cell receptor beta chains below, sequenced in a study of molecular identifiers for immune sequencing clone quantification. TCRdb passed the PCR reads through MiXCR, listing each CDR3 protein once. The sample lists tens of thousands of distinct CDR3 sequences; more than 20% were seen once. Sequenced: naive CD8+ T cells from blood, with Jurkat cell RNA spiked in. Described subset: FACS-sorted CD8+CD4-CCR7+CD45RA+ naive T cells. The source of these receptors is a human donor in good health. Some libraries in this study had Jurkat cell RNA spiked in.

The CDR3 coding sequence is TGTGCCAGCAGCCTAGCCTACGCGCAGTACTTC. It yields the protein CASSLAYAQYF. This chain links TRBV11-2 with TRBJ2-5, with D perhaps matching TRBD2 (5 bases). V lost 5 bases and J 11 bases, leaving 12 bases between the germline ends. The CDR3 is 11 residues long. CDR1 is SGHAT, CDR2 FQNNGV, per germline.

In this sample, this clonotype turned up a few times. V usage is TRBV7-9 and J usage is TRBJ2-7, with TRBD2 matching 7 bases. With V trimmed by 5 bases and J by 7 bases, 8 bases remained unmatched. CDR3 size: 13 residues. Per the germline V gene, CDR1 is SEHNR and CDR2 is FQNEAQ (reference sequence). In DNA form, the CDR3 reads TGTGCCAGCAGCCGGGACTACTTGGGTGAGCAGTACTTC. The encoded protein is CASSRDYLGEQYF.

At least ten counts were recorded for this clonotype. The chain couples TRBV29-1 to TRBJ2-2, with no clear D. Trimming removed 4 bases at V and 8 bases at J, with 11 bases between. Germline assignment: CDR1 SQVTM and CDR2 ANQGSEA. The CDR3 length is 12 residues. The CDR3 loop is CSVGFARGELFF. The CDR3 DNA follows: TGCAGCGTTGGCTTCGCTCGTGGGGAGCTGTTTTTT.

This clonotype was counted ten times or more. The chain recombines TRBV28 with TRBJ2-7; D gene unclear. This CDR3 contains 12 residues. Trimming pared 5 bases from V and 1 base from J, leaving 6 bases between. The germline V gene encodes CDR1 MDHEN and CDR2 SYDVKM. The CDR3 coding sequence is TGTGCCAGCAGTCCTGATTCCTACGAGCAGTACTTC. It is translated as CASSPDSYEQYF.

The DNA of the CDR3 is TGTGCCAGCAGCCTGACAGGGATAGAGACCCAGTACTTC. It codes for CASSLTGIETQYF. The chain links TRBV28 to TRBJ2-5, with 7 bases aligning to TRBD1. V was pared by 6 bases and J by 4 bases, with 5 bases of the junction left unmatched. The germline CDR1 and CDR2 sequences are MDHEN and SYDVKM. The CDR3 has 13 residues.

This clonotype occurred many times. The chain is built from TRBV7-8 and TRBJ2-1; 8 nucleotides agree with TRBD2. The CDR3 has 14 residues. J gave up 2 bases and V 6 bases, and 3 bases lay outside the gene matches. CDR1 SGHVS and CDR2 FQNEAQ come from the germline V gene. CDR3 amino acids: CASRSGGAYNEQFF. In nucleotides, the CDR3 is TGTGCCAGCAGATCGGGGGGGGCCTACAATGAGCAGTTCTTC.

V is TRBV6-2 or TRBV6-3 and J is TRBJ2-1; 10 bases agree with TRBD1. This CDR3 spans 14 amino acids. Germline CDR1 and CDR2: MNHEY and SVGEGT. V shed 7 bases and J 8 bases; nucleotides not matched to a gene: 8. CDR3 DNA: TGTGCCAGCACAGGGGACAGGGGATTATATGAGCAGTTCTTC. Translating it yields CASTGDRGLYEQFF.

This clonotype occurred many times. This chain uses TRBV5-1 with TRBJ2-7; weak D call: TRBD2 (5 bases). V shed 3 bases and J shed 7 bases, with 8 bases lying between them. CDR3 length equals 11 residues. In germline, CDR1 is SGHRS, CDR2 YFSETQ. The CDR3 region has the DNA TGCGCCAGCAGCTGGCCGGGGGAGCAGTACTTC. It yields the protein CASSWPGEQYF.

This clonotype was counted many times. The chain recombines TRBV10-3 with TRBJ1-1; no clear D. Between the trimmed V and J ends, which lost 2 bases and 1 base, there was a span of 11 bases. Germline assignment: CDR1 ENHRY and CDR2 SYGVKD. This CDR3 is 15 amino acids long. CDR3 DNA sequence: TGTGCCATCAGTGAGATGGTGGGATCGAACACTGAAGCTTTCTTT. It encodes CAISEMVGSNTEAFF.

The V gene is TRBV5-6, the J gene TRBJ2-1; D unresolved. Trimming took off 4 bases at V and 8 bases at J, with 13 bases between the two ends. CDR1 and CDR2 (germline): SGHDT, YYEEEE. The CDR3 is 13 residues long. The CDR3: CASSPGGPHEQFF. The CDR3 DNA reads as TGTGCCAGCAGCCCCGGCGGTCCGCATGAGCAGTTCTTC.

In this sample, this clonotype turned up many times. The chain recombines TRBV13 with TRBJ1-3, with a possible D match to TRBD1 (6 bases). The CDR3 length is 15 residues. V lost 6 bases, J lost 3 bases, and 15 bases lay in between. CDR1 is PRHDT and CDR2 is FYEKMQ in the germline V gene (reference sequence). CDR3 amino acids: CASSPAGAIGNTIYF. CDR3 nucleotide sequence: TGTGCCAGCAGTCCCGCAGGGGCGATTGGAAACACCATATATTTT.

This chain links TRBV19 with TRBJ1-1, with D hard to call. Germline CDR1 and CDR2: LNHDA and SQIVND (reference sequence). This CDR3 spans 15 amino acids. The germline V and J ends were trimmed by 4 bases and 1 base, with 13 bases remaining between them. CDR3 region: CASSKPDTGNTEAFF. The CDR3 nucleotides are TGTGCCAGTAGTAAACCTGACACCGGGAACACTGAAGCTTTCTTT.

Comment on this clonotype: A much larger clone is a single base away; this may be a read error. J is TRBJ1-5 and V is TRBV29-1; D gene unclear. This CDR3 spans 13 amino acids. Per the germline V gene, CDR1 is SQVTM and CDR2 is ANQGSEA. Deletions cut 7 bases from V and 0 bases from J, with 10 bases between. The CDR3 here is CSGGRDSNQPQHF. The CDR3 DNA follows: TGCAGCGGTGGCAGAGATAGCAATCAGCCCCAGCATTTT.

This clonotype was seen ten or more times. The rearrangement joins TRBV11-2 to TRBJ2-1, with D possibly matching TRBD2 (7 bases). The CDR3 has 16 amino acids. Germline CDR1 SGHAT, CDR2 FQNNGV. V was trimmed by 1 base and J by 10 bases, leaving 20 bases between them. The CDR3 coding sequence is TGTGCCAGCAGCTTAGTTTCGGGGGGCACCCTTGAGGAGCAGTTCTTC. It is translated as CASSLVSGGTLEEQFF.

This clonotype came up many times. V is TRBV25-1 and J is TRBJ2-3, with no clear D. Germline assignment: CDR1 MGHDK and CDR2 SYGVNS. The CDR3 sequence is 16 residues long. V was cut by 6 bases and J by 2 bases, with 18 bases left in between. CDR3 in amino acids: CASRGFDDHFTDTQYF. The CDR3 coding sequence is TGTGCCAGCAGGGGATTCGACGATCACTTCACAGATACGCAGTATTTT.

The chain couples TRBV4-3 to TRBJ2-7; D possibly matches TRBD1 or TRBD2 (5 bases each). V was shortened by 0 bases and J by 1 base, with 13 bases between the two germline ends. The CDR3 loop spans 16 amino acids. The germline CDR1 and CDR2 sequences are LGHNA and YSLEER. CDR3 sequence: CASSQDPGTSSYEQYF. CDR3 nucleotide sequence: TGCGCCAGCAGCCAAGACCCCGGGACGTCTTCCTACGAGCAGTACTTC.

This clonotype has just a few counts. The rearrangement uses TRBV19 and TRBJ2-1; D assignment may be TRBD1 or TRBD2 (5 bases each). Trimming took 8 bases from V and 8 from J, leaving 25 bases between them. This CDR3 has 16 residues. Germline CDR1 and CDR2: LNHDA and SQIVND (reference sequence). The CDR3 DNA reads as TGTGCCAGTGACTCGGGGCAGAGAGGGTTCGGCTATGAGCAGTTCTTC. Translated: CASDSGQRGFGYEQFF.

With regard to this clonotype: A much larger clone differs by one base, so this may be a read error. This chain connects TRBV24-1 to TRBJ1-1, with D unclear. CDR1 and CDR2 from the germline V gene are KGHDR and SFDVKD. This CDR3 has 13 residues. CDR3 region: CATTAGWSTEALF. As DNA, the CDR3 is TGTGCCACCACGGCAGGATGGAGCACTGAAGCTCTCTTT.